This TCR beta chain originates from a study of T cell changes during pregnancy in multiple sclerosis. Germline V gene data show CDR1 as SEHNR and CDR2 as FQNEAQ (reference sequence). The ends were cut back, 1 base at V and 3 bases at J, with 10 bases in the middle. This CDR3 is 14 amino acids long. Clones were read by immunoSEQ multiplex PCR, and TCRdb kept only the in-frame ones, dropping some. The sample has 30,000 to 35,000 clones; just over 90% are singletons. The TCR originated in a female donor with multiple sclerosis, enrolled in a pregnancy study. The sequences come from CD8+ T cells from peripheral blood mononuclear cells, collected in the first trimester of pregnancy. J is TRBJ2-7 and V is TRBV7-9; D gene ambiguous. The CDR3 sequence: CASSLVERVYEQYF. CDR3 sequence (DNA): TGTGCCAGCAGCTTAGTAGAGCGCGTCTACGAGCAGTACTTC.